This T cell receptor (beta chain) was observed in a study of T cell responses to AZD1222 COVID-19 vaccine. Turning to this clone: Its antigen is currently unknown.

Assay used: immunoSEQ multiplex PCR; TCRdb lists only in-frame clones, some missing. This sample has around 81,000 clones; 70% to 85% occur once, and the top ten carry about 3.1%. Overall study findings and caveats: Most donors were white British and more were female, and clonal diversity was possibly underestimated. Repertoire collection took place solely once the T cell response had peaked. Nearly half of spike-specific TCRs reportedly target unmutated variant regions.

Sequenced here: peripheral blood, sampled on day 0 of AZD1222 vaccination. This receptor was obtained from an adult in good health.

The CDR3 is CASRLVGSPLHF. As DNA, the CDR3 is TGCGCCAGCAGGCTAGTAGGTTCACCCCTCCACTTT. V is TRBV5-1 and J is TRBJ1-6, with D unclear. This CDR3 is 12 amino acids long. Between the trimmed V and J ends, which lost 5 bases and 9 bases, there was a span of 9 bases. Germline V lookup: CDR1 SGHRS, CDR2 YFSETQ.